This T cell receptor (beta chain) is drawn from a study of identical twins (dated by TCRdb to 2015 to 2016). Turning to the overall study: TCR alpha and beta repertoires from monozygotic twins, unrelated adults of various ages and cord blood were deep-sequenced to test whether fetal clonotypes persist. To rule out contamination, the twin experiments were replicated at different times with different library preparation protocols.

Only healthy Caucasian donors were included. Libraries were built with 5' RACE. Sequencer: Illumina HiSeq 2000. A universal primer binding site was added through template switching, and the final cDNA carried a unique molecular identifier so that TCR cDNA molecules could be counted accurately. Specific primers in the conserved constant-segment region were used to synthesize first-strand cDNA for TCR alpha and beta chains. To control for contamination, each cDNA library was double barcoded with a SMART-Mk sample barcode plus Illumina barcodes. TruSeq adapter sequences along with Illumina sample barcodes were introduced in two successive PCR steps. The TCR alpha and beta cDNA libraries were sequenced on the Illumina HiSeq platform using custom primers. The paper's processing steps were these. MiGEC processed the raw reads to extract unique molecular identifiers, while MiXCR was used to determine the CDR3 positions. Recombination models were inferred per individual with the repgenHMM and IGoR tools using an EM algorithm. The analysis of shared clonotypes was done with the tcR package in R, with sharing normalized by the product of cloneset sizes. To study raw recombination without the effects of thymic and clonal selection, out-of-frame nonproductive sequences were analyzed. The public reads were quality trimmed at Q25 with fastp and then assembled into clones with MiXCR by TCRdb, keeping productive beta chains. All rows with the same CDR3 protein become a single entry with the most common DNA and genes. These V and J calls are TCRdb output, not the study's own analysis. Present in this sample are some 1,600,000 distinct CDR3 sequences, roughly 35% of which were seen just once. The ten largest clones take up about 0.27% of the sample.

On this clonotype itself: What this receptor recognizes is not known. Per-base qualities were not stored, and no clone one base away is much larger.

What the study reported, not specific to this receptor: In beta out-of-frame sequences, excess twin sharing was weaker, because having fewer shared sequences lowered the signal-to-noise ratio. Abundant cord blood beta clonotypes carried fewer insertions; young adult naive repertoires showed a weaker similar trend, while memory repertoires showed none. Because the same donors could not be followed over many years, the conclusions depended on cross-sectional statistical analysis. Zero-insertion analyses could be partly confounded by invariant T cells such as MAIT and iNKT, although diverse VJ usage argued against such confounding for most clonotypes. Out-of-frame TCR alpha sharing in monozygotic twins was systematically underestimated by recombination models, whereas sharing between unrelated individuals was in agreement with the recombination models. Compared with coincidental sharing between unrelated individuals, out-of-frame TCR alpha sequences shared between twins had an excess of sequences with low generation probability.

In the germline V gene, CDR1 corresponds to SGHDT and CDR2 to YYEEEE. Deletion took 6 bases off V and 3 bases off J, with a span of 19 bases between the germline ends. Including the terminal cysteine and phenylalanine, the CDR3 comprises 15 residues. The kept DNA is CDR3 alone, 45 bases in frame from the first base. The chain is assembled from TRBV5-6 and TRBJ2-7, with the D gene tentatively TRBD1 or TRBD2, based on 5 matching bases in each. Source material: cord blood. This receptor was taken from a newborn girl in good health. The DNA reads TGTGCCAGCACCATGAACGGGATAAGGGGCTACGAGCAGTACTTC. This gives the protein CASTMNGIRGYEQYF.